Below are 23 T cell receptor beta chains sequenced from a single sample in a study of T cells in Graves' hyperthyroidism and ophthalmopathy (dated by TCRdb to between 2018 and 2021). Receptor libraries were prepared by multiplex PCR. Sequencing took place on an Illumina HiSeq 2000. Amplification of TCR beta CDR3 regions was carried out from RNA transcripts. For the first round of RT-PCR on the TCR CDR3, the HTBI primer set was used together with the Qiagen OneStep RT-PCR kit. Starting from the raw public reads, TCRdb applied fastp trimming at Q25, assembled clones with MiXCR and retained in-frame beta chains. Entries are consolidated by CDR3 protein sequence, retaining the most common genes and DNA. The sample contains roughly 720,000 distinct CDR3 sequences, roughly a sixth of them found a single time. The top ten hold around 15% of the sample. Specimen: blood. Receptor source: a man aged 50 to 60 with Graves' hyperthyroidism.

This clonotype occurred many times. V is TRBV20-1 and J is TRBJ1-1; TRBD1 might be the D (6 bases). CDR3 length: 15 amino acids. The ends were cut back, 6 bases at V and 0 bases at J, with 17 bases in the middle. From germline, CDR1 is DFQATT and CDR2 SNEGSKA (reference sequence). This CDR3 is CSASPGTIMNTEAFF. As DNA, the CDR3 is TGCAGTGCCAGTCCCGGGACAATTATGAACACTGAAGCTTTCTTT.

A word on this clonotype: A much larger clone lies one base from this, so it may be a read error. V gene TRBV6-2 or TRBV6-3 combines with J gene TRBJ2-5, with unresolved D. CDR1 and CDR2 (germline): MNHEY, SVGEGT. The CDR3 length is 14 residues. V was cut by 4 bases and J by 7 bases, with 16 bases left in between. CDR3: CASSSIPLTGTQYF. The CDR3 bases are TGTGCCAGCAGTTCAATCCCCTTGACGGGGACCCAGTACTTC.

This clonotype was seen ten or more times. The rearrangement joins TRBV27 to TRBJ2-7; 13 nucleotides agree with TRBD2. This CDR3 is 14 amino acids long. Unmatched junction bases numbered 2, after V lost 6 bases and J lost 3 bases. CDR1 is MNHEY and CDR2 is SMNVEV in the germline V gene (reference sequence). The CDR3 region has the DNA TGTGCCAGCAGGGGACTAGCGGGATTCTACGAGCAGTACTTC. Amino acids: CASRGLAGFYEQYF.

This clonotype has only a few counts. J is TRBJ2-1 and V is TRBV14; 7 bases are a match to TRBD2. The V segment lost 2 bases and the J segment 5 bases; nucleotides outside the gene matches: 12. Germline V gene sequence: CDR1 SGHDN, CDR2 FVKESK. CDR3 length: 17 amino acids. The CDR3 loop reads CASSQKPTSKRNNEQFF. The CDR3 coding sequence is TGTGCCAGCAGCCAAAAACCGACTAGCAAGAGGAACAATGAGCAGTTCTTC.

This clonotype was found a few times. This sequence joins TRBV9 and TRBJ1-4; TRBD1 might be the D (5 bases). This CDR3 is built from 15 residues. Germline V gives CDR1 SGDLS, CDR2 YYNGEE. V lost 4 bases and J lost 5, with 15 bases in between. CDR3 nucleotide sequence: TGTGCCAGCAGCATGACAGAGGCCCCAAATGAAAAACTGTTTTTT. Encoded protein: CASSMTEAPNEKLFF. The full variable domain, completed using reference TRBV9 and TRBJ1-4, is DSGVTQTPKHLITATGQRVTLRCSPRSGDLSVYWYQQSLDQGLQFLIQYYNGEERAKGNILERFSAQQFPDLHSELNLSSLELGDSALYFCASSMTEAPNEKLFFGSGTQLSVL.

This clonotype was detected ten times or more. The chain couples TRBV30 to TRBJ1-2; 8 positions agree with TRBD1. Germline CDR1 GTSNPN, CDR2 SVGIG (reference sequence). This CDR3 is built from 12 residues. Trimming took 2 bases from V and 8 from J; bases not matched to a gene: 4. DNA for the CDR3: TGTGCCTGGAGTCCGACAGGGGCCGGCTACACCTTC. It yields the protein CAWSPTGAGYTF.

At least ten counts were recorded for this clonotype. The chain joins TRBV24-1 to TRBJ2-5, with 7 bases fitting TRBD2. V lost 6 bases to trimming and J lost 4 bases; unmatched junction nucleotides: 7. Germline V CDR1 and CDR2: KGHDR, SFDVKD. There are 14 residues in the CDR3. The CDR3 coding sequence is TGTGCCACCAGTCAAGTTGGCGGGAGAGAGACCCAGTACTTC. Protein sequence: CATSQVGGRETQYF.

In this sample, this clonotype turned up many times. V gene TRBV29-1 combines with J gene TRBJ1-1, with 9 nucleotides matching TRBD1. Germline V CDR1 and CDR2: SQVTM, ANQGSEA. Trimming at V came to 7 bases and at J to 6 bases, leaving 3 bases not matched to a gene. This CDR3 is 11 amino acids long. CDR3 nucleotide sequence: TGCAGCGGCCGACAGGGGGCTGAAGCTTTCTTT. Protein sequence: CSGRQGAEAFF.

This clonotype was seen only a few times. The chain is built from TRBV29-1 and TRBJ1-1; D is possibly TRBD1 (5 bases). The CDR3 extends over 12 amino acids. V gave up 4 bases and J gave up 10 bases, with 16 bases separating them. Germline CDR1 and CDR2: SQVTM and ANQGSEA. CDR3 loop: CSVVSGLGGAFF. In DNA, the CDR3 is TGCAGCGTTGTGTCGGGATTGGGGGGAGCTTTCTTT.

In this sample, this clonotype turned up many times. The chain has TRBV5-1 and TRBJ2-5; no clear D gene. Germline CDR1 and CDR2: SGHRS and YFSETQ. V dropped 0 bases and J dropped 3 bases, with 9 bases sitting between them. The CDR3 is 14 amino acids. Here the CDR3 reads CASSLAPEKETQYF. CDR3 DNA: TGCGCCAGCAGCTTGGCCCCGGAAAAAGAGACCCAGTACTTC.

As DNA, the CDR3 is TGTGCCAGCAGCCCGTCTGTGGGCGGGAGCTCCTACAATGAGCAGTTCTTC. Protein sequence: CASSPSVGGSSYNEQFF. The V and J genes are TRBV7-2 and TRBJ2-1, with 7 bases aligning to TRBD2. V lost 5 bases to trimming and J lost 0 bases; unmatched junction nucleotides: 10. The CDR3 contains 17 residues. Germline CDR1 reads SGHTA; CDR2 reads FQGNSA.

The chain has TRBV28 and TRBJ1-5; TRBD1 matches at 7 bases. The V gene end was trimmed by 3 bases and the J gene end by 15 bases; junction bases not matched to a gene: 11. Germline V lookup: CDR1 MDHEN, CDR2 SYDVKM. CDR3 length: 13 amino acids. CDR3 sequence reads: CASSLTGPSKPHF. The CDR3 nucleotides read TGTGCCAGCAGTTTGACAGGGCCGTCCAAACCGCATTTT.

This clonotype was detected many times. The gene calls are TRBV28 and TRBJ2-3; 11 bases agree with TRBD2. The CDR3 is 16 residues long. Per the germline V gene, CDR1 is MDHEN and CDR2 is SYDVKM. V trimming: 8 bases; J trimming: 5 bases; junction bases outside the gene matches: 12. CDR3 bases: TGTGCCAGCCTCTCTAGCGGGAGGCCACGAGGAGATACGCAGTATTTT. Translation gives CASLSSGRPRGDTQYF.

This chain links TRBV28 with TRBJ2-5; 13 nucleotides agree with TRBD2. The CDR3 runs 16 residues. Trimming took 6 bases from V and 4 from J; bases not matched to a gene: 8. The germline V gene has CDR1 MDHEN and CDR2 SYDVKM. The CDR3 here is CASSRPGLAGPETQYF. CDR3 nucleotides: TGTGCCAGCAGCCGCCCGGGACTAGCGGGACCAGAGACCCAGTACTTC. The whole variable domain, filled in from reference TRBV28 and TRBJ2-5, reads DVKVTQSSRYLVKRTGEKVFLECVQDMDHENMFWYRQDPGLGLRLIYFSYDVKMKEKGDIPEGYSVSREKKERFSLILESASTNQTSMYLCASSRPGLAGPETQYFGPGTRLLVL.

This clonotype came up a few times. V usage is TRBV30 and J usage is TRBJ1-1; TRBD1 aligns across 7 bases. CDR1 GTSNPN and CDR2 SVGIG come from the germline V gene (reference sequence). Trimming cost V 0 bases and J 5 bases; bases outside gene matches: 3. The length of the CDR3 is 13 residues. CDR3 nucleotide sequence: TGTGCCTGGAGTGTACAACAGGGGACTGAAGCTTTCTTT. Amino acid sequence: CAWSVQQGTEAFF.

This clonotype has just one count. Here the CDR3 DNA reads TGTGCCAGCAGCCGATTCCTAGCGGGAGGGACCCACGAGCAGTACTTC. Translated: CASSRFLAGGTHEQYF. The genes are TRBV7-2 and TRBJ2-7; TRBD2 matches 12 bases. CDR3 size: 16 residues. The germline CDR1 and CDR2 sequences are SGHTA and FQGNSA. Germline trimming cut 5 bases from V and 5 bases from J; bases unmatched to any gene: 10.

This clonotype was found many times. The chain uses TRBV2 and TRBJ2-7, with no clear D. The V and J ends lost 8 bases and 1 base respectively, with 15 bases between them. Germline lookup yields CDR1 SNHLY and CDR2 FYNNEI. The CDR3 spans 14 residues. The DNA of the CDR3 is TGTGCCAGCCAAGGTCGGACGGAATCCTACGAGCAGTACTTC. Encoded protein: CASQGRTESYEQYF.

The chain recombines TRBV20-1 with TRBJ2-7, with a weak D call TRBD2 (5 bases). The ends were cut back, 3 bases at V and 4 bases at J, with 10 bases in the middle. This CDR3 contains 12 residues. The germline V gene has CDR1 DFQATT and CDR2 SNEGSKA (reference sequence). The CDR3 loop reads CSARDRDYEQYF. CDR3 nucleotide sequence: TGCAGTGCTAGGGACCGGGATTACGAGCAGTACTTC.

This chain uses TRBV4-1 with TRBJ1-1; 7 bases match TRBD1. The germline gives CDR1 MGHRA, CDR2 YSYEKL. With 2 bases clipped from V and 3 bases from J, the junction kept 18 bases outside the gene matches. The CDR3 covers 19 residues. The DNA of the CDR3 is TGCGCCAGCAGCCAACCGAAGGGACAGTTAAAACCGAGGGACACTGAAGCTTTCTTT. Its protein is CASSQPKGQLKPRDTEAFF.

The sample holds many counts of this clonotype. The J gene is TRBJ2-5, the V gene TRBV20-1; TRBD2 aligns across 7 bases. Germline CDR1 is DFQATT and CDR2 is SNEGSKA (reference sequence). This CDR3 region has 14 residues. The J segment lost 4 bases and the V segment lost 5 bases, leaving 10 bases of the junction unmatched. CDR3 DNA: TGCAGTGCTGAGACTAGCCGGGGGTTAGAGACCCAGTACTTC. It codes for CSAETSRGLETQYF.

This clonotype was picked up many times. The V gene is TRBV12-3 or TRBV12-4, the J gene TRBJ2-2; D is perhaps TRBD2 (5 bases). This CDR3 region has 15 residues. Trimming left V 4 bases short and J 4 bases short, with 13 bases between. In DNA form, the CDR3 reads TGTGCCAGCAGTTCGACTACGCGGCCCACCGGGGAGCTGTTTTTT. It codes for CASSSTTRPTGELFF.

This clonotype came up a few times. The chain is built from TRBV3-1 and TRBJ2-5, with 9 bases that match TRBD1. Trimming cost V 1 base and J 5 bases; bases outside gene matches: 17. Germline loops: CDR1 LGHDT, CDR2 YNNKEL (reference sequence). The CDR3 runs 19 residues. For the CDR3, the DNA is TGTGCCAGCAGCCAAGCTTCGAAATATAGTTGGGGACAGGGTGAGACCCAGTACTTC. It codes for CASSQASKYSWGQGETQYF.

This clonotype was picked up many times. The gene calls are TRBV7-9 and TRBJ1-2; the D gene is possibly TRBD1 (6 bases). V was cut by 7 bases and J by 0 bases, with 12 bases left in between. This CDR3 contains 14 residues. Germline V gene sequence: CDR1 SEHNR, CDR2 FQNEAQ (reference sequence). CDR3 sequence reads: CASTRQDANYGYTF. DNA of the CDR3: TGTGCCAGCACCCGACAGGACGCTAACTATGGCTACACCTTC.